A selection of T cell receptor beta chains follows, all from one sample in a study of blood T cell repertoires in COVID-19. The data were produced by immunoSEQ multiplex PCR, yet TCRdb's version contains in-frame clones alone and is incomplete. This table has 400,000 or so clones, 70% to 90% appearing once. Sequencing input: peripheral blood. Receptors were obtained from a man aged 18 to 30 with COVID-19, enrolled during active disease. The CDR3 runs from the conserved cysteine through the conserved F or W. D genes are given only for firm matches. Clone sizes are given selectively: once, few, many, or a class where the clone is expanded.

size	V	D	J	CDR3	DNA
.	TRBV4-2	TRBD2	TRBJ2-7	CASSRGLAGETYEQYF	TGTGCCAGCAGCAGGGGACTAGCGGGAGAGACCTACGAGCAGTACTTC
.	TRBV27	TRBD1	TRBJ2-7	CASGRRTGGPEQYF	TGTGCCAGCGGACGACGGACAGGGGGCCCCGAGCAGTACTTC
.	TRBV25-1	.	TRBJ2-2	CASSEFGNGQQNTGELFF	TGTGCCAGCAGTGAATTTGGGAACGGACAGCAGAACACCGGGGAGCTGTTTTTT
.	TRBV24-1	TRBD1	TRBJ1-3	CATRPTTGTGSGNTIYF	TGTGCCACCAGACCTACTACCGGGACAGGCTCTGGAAACACCATATATTTT
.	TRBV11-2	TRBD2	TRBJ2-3	CASSLAGLAIPSTDTQYF	TGTGCCAGCAGCTTAGCTGGACTAGCGATACCTAGCACAGATACGCAGTATTTT
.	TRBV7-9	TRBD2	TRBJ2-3	CASSSYGGAKSDTQYF	TGTGCCAGCAGCTCATACGGGGGGGCTAAATCAGATACGCAGTATTTT
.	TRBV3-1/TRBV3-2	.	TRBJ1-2	CASSQEVGGYGYTF	TGTGCCAGCAGCCAAGAAGTAGGGGGCTATGGCTACACCTTC
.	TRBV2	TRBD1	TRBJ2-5	CASRVDRGETQYF	TGTGCCAGCAGGGTGGACAGGGGCGAGACCCAGTACTTC
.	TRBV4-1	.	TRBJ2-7	CASSPPGGGRSYEQYF	TGCGCCAGCAGCCCACCCGGAGGAGGGAGGTCCTACGAGCAGTACTTC
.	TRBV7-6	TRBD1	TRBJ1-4	CASSLAGTGTEKLFF	TGTGCCAGCAGCTTAGCAGGGACAGGGACCGAAAAACTGTTTTTT
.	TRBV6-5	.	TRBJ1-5	CASRPGGGLGQPQHF	TGTGCCAGCAGGCCTGGGGGGGGGTTGGGTCAGCCCCAGCATTTT
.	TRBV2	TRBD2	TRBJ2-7	CASSVSSGSWYEQYF	TGTGCCAGCAGTGTATCAAGCGGGAGTTGGTACGAGCAGTACTTC
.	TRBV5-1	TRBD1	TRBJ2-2	CASSWTGAGELFF	TGCGCCAGCAGCTGGACAGGAGCCGGGGAGCTGTTTTTT
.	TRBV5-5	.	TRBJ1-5	CASSFHWEGRDQPQHF	TGTGCCAGCAGCTTCCACTGGGAGGGAAGAGATCAGCCCCAGCATTTT
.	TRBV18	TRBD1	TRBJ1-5	CASSPLGQGGNQPQHF	TGTGCCAGCTCACCCCTGGGACAGGGAGGCAATCAGCCCCAGCATTTT
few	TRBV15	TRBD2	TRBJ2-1	CATSRDLRLGLAGGPYEQFF	TGTGCCACCAGCAGAGACCTGCGATTGGGACTAGCGGGGGGCCCCTATGAGCAGTTCTTC
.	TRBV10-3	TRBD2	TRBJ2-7	CAISEAIAGEGEQYF	TGTGCCATCAGTGAAGCAATAGCGGGAGAGGGCGAGCAGTACTTC
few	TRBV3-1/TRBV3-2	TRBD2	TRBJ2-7	CASSQGTSGGSYEQYF	TGTGCCAGCAGCCAAGGGACTAGCGGAGGGTCCTACGAGCAGTACTTC
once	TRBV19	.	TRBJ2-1	CASSIEGYRERPTEQFF	TGTGCCAGTAGTATAGAGGGGTATAGGGAGCGTCCAACCGAGCAGTTCTTC
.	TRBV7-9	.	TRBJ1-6	CASSLWVGADISPLHF	TGTGCCAGCAGCTTATGGGTAGGGGCCGATATTTCACCCCTCCACTTT
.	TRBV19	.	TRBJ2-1	CASSPGAEQFF	TGTGCCAGTAGTCCCGGAGCCGAGCAGTTCTTC
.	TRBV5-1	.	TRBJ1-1	CASSLAQGTHTEAFF	TGCGCCAGCAGCTTGGCTCAGGGCACGCACACTGAAGCTTTCTTT
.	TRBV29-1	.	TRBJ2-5	CSVAAREETQYF	TGCAGCGTTGCAGCTAGGGAGGAGACCCAGTACTTC
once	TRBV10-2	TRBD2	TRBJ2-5	CASAPSGNGETQYF	TGCGCCAGCGCCCCTAGCGGGAATGGGGAGACCCAGTACTTC
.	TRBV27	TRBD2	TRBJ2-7	CASSSGTSGFSYEQYF	TGTGCCAGCAGTTCGGGGACTAGCGGGTTCTCCTACGAGCAGTACTTC
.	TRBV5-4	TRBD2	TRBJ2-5	CASSLPLAGVEETQYF	TGTGCCAGCAGCTTACCCCTAGCGGGGGTAGAAGAGACCCAGTACTTC
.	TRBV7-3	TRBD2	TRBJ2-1	CASSRGLADYNEQFF	TGTGCCAGCAGCCGTGGACTAGCGGATTACAATGAGCAGTTCTTC
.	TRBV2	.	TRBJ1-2	CASHEQTGSHGYTF	TGTGCCAGCCACGAACAAACAGGGTCCCATGGCTACACCTTC
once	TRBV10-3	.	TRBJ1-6	CAISIQGNSPLHF	TGTGCCATCAGCATCCAGGGGAATTCACCCCTCCACTTT
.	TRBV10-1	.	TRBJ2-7	CASSESTGAHEQYF	TGCGCCAGCAGTGAGTCGACAGGAGCCCACGAGCAGTACTTC
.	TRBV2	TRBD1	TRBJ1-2	CASIRDRVGNYGYTF	TGTGCCAGCATCCGGGACAGGGTAGGAAACTATGGCTACACCTTC